This record looks at one T cell receptor beta chain sequence and its context. As yet, its antigen is unknown. The CDR3 is 19 residues long. The germline V gene encodes CDR1 SQVTM and CDR2 ANQGSEA. J lost 5 bases, V lost 0 bases, and 17 bases had no gene match. The sample is drawn from a study of cytotoxic CD8 clonotypes in ibrutinib-treated CLL. Overall study context: The response samples were taken once patients had been treated for a median of around eleven months, range 6 to 36. A mean of approximately 260,000 productive templates and just under 95,000 productive rearrangements was obtained per sample.

General study findings and limits: Sustained-remission and progressing patients had unequal sampling times. Increased clonality at ibrutinib response gave way to a return toward baseline at progression.

Clones were sequenced by immunoSEQ multiplex PCR, and TCRdb holds only the in-frame ones, with some missing. The sample lists tens of thousands of clones; under 75% were seen once. The sequence derives from a human donor with chronic lymphocytic leukemia. The chain links TRBV29-1 to TRBJ2-4; TRBD2 matches 9 bases. The sample was PBMCs, taken after 12 months of ibrutinib treatment. CDR3 protein: CSVEDGPGFQRGAQNIQYF. In DNA form, the CDR3 reads TGCAGCGTTGAAGACGGGCCAGGGTTCCAGCGGGGGGCCCAAAACATTCAGTACTTC. Full variable domain (outside the CDR3, taken from reference TRBV29-1 and TRBJ2-4): SAVISQKPSRDICQRGTSLTIQCQVDSQVTMMFWYRQQPGQSLTLIATANQGSEATYESGFVIDKFPISRPNLTFSTLTVSNMSPEDSSIYLCSVEDGPGFQRGAQNIQYFGAGTRLSVL.